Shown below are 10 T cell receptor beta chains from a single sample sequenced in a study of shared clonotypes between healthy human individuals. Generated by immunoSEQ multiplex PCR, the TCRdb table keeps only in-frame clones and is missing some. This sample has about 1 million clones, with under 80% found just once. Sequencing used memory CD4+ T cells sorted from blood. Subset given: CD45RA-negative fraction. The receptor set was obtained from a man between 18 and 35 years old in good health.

DNA for the CDR3: TGTGCCAGCAGCTTAAGTGACAGCTCCTACAATGAGCAGTTCTTC. It yields the protein CASSLSDSSYNEQFF. V gene TRBV11-1 combines with J gene TRBJ2-1; possible D gene TRBD1, 5 bases. V lost 2 bases and J lost 0, with 8 bases in between. This CDR3 contains 15 residues. Germline CDR1 reads SGHAT; CDR2 reads FQDESV (reference sequence).

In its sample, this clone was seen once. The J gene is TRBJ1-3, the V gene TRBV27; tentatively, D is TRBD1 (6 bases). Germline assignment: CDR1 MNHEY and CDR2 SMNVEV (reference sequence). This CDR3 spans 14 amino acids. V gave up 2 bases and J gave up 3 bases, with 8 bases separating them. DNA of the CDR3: TGTGCCAGCAGTTTAAAACAGGGTGGAAACACCATATATTTT. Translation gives CASSLKQGGNTIYF.

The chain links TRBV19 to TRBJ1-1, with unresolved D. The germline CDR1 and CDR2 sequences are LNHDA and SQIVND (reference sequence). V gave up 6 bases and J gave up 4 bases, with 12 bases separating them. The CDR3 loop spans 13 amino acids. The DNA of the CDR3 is TGTGCCAGTAGAAGAAGGTTAGGCACTGAAGCTTTCTTT. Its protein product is CASRRRLGTEAFF.

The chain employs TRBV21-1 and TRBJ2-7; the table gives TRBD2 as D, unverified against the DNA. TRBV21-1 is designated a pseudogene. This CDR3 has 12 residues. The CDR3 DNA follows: TGTGCCAGCAGCCCCCCTAGGTACGAGCAGTACTTC. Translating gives CASSPPRYEQYF.

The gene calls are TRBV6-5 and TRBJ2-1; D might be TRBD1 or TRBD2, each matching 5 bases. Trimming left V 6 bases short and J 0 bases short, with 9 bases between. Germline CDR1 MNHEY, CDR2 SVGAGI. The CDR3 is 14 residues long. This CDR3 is CASSRDGSYNEQFF. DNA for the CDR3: TGTGCCAGCAGCCGGGACGGCTCCTACAATGAGCAGTTCTTC.

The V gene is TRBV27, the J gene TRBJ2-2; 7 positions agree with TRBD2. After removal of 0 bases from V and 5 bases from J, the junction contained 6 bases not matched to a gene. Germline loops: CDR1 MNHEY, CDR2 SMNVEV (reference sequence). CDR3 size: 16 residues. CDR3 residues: CASSLSPGGNTGELFF. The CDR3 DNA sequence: TGTGCCAGCAGTTTATCGCCGGGAGGAAATACCGGGGAGCTGTTTTTT.

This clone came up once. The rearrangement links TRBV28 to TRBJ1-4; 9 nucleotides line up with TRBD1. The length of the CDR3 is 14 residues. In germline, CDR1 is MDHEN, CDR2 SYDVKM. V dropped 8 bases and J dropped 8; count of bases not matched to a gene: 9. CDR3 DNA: TGTGCCAGCGCTCCCGGGACAGGGAGAGAAAAACTGTTTTTT. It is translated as CASAPGTGREKLFF.

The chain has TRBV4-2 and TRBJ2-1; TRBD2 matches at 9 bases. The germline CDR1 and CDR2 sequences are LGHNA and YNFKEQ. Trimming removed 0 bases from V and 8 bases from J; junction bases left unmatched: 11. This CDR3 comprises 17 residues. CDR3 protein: CASSQDGNPSGTYEQFF. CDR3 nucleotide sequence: TGTGCCAGCAGCCAAGATGGAAACCCTAGCGGGACCTATGAGCAGTTCTTC.

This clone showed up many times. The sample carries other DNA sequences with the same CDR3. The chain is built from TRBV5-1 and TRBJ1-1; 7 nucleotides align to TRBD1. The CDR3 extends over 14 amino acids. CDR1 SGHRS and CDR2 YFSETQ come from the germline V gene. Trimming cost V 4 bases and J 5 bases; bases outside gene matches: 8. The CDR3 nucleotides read TGCGCCAGCAGCCTCCAGACAGGGTCAACTGAAGCTTTCTTT. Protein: CASSLQTGSTEAFF.

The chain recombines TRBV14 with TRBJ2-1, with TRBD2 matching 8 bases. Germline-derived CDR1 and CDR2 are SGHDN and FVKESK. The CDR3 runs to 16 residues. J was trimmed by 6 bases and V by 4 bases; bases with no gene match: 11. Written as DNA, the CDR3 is TGTGCCAGCAGCCTCTTCCCGGGACTAGGGACCAATGAGCAGTTCTTC. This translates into CASSLFPGLGTNEQFF.